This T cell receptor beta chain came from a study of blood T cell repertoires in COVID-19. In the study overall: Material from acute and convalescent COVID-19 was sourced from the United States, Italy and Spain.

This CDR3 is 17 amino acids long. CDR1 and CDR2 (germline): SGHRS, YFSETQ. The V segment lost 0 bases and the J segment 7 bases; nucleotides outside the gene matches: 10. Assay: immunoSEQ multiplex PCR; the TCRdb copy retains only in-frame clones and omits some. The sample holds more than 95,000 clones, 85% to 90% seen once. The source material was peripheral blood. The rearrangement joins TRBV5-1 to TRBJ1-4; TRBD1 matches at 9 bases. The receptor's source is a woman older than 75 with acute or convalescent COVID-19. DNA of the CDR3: TGCGCCAGCAGCTTGGGGACAGGGGAATGGACTGGTGAAAAACTGTTTTTT. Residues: CASSLGTGEWTGEKLFF.